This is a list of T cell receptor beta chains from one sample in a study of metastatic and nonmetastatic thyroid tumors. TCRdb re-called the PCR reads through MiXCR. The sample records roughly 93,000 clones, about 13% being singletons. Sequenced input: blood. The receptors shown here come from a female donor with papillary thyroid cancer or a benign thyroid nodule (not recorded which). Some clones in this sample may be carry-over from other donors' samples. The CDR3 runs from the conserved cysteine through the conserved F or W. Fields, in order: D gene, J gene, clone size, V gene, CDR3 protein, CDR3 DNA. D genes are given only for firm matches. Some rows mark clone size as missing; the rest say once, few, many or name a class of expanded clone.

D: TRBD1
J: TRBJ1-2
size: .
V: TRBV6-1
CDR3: CAEREQGIYGYTF
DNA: TGTGCCGAGCGGGAACAGGGGATCTATGGATACACCTTC

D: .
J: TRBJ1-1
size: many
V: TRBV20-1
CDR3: CSAPPEGGLRMNTEAFF
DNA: TGCAGTGCTCCGCCCGAAGGGGGGCTCCGGATGAACACTGAAGCTTTCTTT

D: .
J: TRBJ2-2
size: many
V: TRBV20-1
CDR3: CSALTFDKNTGELFF
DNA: TGCAGTGCTCTCACTTTCGACAAGAACACCGGGGAGCTGTTTTTT

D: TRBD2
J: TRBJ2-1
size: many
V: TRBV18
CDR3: CASSPRTSGSGNEQFF
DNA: TGTGCCAGCTCACCCCGGACTAGCGGGAGTGGCAATGAGCAGTTCTTC

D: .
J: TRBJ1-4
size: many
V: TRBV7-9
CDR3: CASSFPATNEKLFF
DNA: TGTGCCAGCAGCTTCCCCGCAACTAATGAAAAACTGTTTTTT

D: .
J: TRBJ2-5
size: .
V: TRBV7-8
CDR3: CASSPRGQETQYF
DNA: TGTGCCAGCAGCCCAAGGGGCCAAGAGACCCAGTACTTC

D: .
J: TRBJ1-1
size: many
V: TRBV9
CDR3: CASSGNGAEAFF
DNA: TGTGCCAGCAGCGGGAACGGCGCTGAAGCTTTCTTT

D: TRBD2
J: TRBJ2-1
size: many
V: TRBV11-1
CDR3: CASSPPASGPYNEQFF
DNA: TGTGCCAGCAGCCCCCCGGCTAGCGGTCCCTACAATGAGCAGTTCTTC

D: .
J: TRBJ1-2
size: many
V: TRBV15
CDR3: CATIGTDNNYGYTF
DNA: TGTGCCACCATCGGGACGGATAATAACTATGGCTACACCTTC

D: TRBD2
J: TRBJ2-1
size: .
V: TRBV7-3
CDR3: CASILTSGTTTSYNEQFF
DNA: TGTGCCAGCATCCTAACGAGCGGGACCACCACTTCCTACAATGAGCAGTTCTTC

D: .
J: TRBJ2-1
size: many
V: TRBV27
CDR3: CASSEQLNEQFF
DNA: TGTGCCAGCAGCGAGCAATTGAATGAGCAGTTCTTC

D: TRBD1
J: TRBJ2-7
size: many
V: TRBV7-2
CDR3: CASRGSNRGTGAYEQYF
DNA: TGTGCCAGCAGGGGCTCCAACCGCGGGACAGGGGCCTACGAGCAGTACTTC

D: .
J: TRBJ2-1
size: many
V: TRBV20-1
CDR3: CSARVSGTDEQFF
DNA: TGCAGTGCTAGGGTTTCCGGGACCGATGAGCAGTTCTTC

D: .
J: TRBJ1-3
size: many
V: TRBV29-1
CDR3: CSVSHSSGNTIYF
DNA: TGCAGCGTTTCACACTCCTCTGGAAACACCATATATTTT

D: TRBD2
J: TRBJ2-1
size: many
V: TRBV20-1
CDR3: CSASTSGKRSEQFF
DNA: TGCAGTGCTTCGACTAGCGGGAAGAGGAGTGAGCAGTTCTTC

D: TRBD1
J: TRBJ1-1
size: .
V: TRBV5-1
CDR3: CASTGDREAKDFF
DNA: TGCGCCAGCACCGGAGACAGGGAGGCTAAAGATTTCTTT

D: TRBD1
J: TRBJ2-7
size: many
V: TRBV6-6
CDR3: CASSYPGTGDYEQYF
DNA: TGTGCCAGCAGTTACCCCGGGACAGGGGACTACGAGCAGTACTTC

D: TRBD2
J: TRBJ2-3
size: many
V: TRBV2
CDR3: CASKAGRTQYF
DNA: TGTGCCAGCAAGGCCGGGAGGACGCAGTATTTT

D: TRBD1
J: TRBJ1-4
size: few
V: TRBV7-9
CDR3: CASSSRTGEEKLFF
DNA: TGCGCCAGCAGCTCACGGACAGGGGAGGAAAAACTGTTTTTT

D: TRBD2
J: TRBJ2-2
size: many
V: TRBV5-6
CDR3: CASRRSGSRTGELFF
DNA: TGTGCCAGCAGACGTAGCGGGAGTAGGACCGGGGAGCTGTTTTTT

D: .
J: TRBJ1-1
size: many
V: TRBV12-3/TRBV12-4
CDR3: CASSLGGSSGGTEAFF
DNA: TGTGCCAGCAGTTTAGGGGGATCCTCGGGGGGCACTGAAGCTTTCTTT

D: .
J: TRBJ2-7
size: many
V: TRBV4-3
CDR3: CVSSQGLGSYEQYF
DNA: TGCGTCAGCAGCCAAGGCCTCGGTTCCTACGAGCAGTACTTC

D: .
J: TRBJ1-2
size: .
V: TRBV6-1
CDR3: CASSEAGGYTF
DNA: TGTGCCAGCAGTGAAGCAGGTGGCTACACCTTC

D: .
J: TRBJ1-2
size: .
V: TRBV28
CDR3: CASSRQLVYGYTF
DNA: TGTGCCAGCAGTCGACAGCTCGTCTATGGCTACACCTTT

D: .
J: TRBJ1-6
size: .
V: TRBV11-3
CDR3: CASSFWTVYNSPLHF
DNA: TGTGCCAGCAGCTTTTGGACCGTTTATAATTCACCCCTCCACTTT

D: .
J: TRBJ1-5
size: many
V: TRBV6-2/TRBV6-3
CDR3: CASTPGGSNQPQHF
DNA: TGTGCCAGCACCCCCGGGGGGAGCAATCAGCCCCAGCATTTT

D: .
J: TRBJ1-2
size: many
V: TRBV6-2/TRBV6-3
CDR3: CASSYGLAGLRRGYTF
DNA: TGTGCCAGCAGTTACGGTCTCGCGGGGCTCCGTCGGGGCTACACCTTC

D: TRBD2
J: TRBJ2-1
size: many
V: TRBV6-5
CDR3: CASSYGLAGNEQFF
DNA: TGTGCCAGCAGTTACGGACTAGCGGGCAATGAGCAGTTCTTC

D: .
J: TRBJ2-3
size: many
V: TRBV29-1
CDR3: CSVRPGDTQYF
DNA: TGCAGCGTTCGGCCGGGAGATACGCAGTATTTT

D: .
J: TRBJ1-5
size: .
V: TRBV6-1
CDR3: CASRECPGRYSNQPQHF
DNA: TGCGCCAGCAGGGAATGCCCAGGACGCTATAGCAATCAGCCCCAGCATTTT

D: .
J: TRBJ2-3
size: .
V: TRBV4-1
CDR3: CASSRQNQDTQYF
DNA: TGCGCCAGCAGCCGACAAAACCAAGATACGCAGTATTTT

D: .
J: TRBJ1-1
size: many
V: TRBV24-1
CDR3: CATSDSHGTEAFF
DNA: TGTGCCACCAGTGATTCTCATGGGACTGAAGCTTTCTTT

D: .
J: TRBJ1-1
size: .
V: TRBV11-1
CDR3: CASSLARLNTEAFF
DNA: TGTGCCAGCAGCTTAGCACGACTGAACACTGAAGCTTTCTTT

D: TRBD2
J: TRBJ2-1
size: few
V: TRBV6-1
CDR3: CASTTQAGGLDEQFF
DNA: TGTGCCAGCACCACTCAAGCGGGAGGTTTGGATGAGCAGTTCTTC

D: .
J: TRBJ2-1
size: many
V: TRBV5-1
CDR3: CASSPGTQPYNEQFF
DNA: TGCGCCAGCAGCCCCGGGACACAACCTTACAATGAGCAGTTCTTC

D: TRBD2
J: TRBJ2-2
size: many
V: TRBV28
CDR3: CASSVKTSGTGELFF
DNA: TGTGCCAGCAGTGTAAAGACTAGCGGCACCGGGGAGCTGTTTTTT

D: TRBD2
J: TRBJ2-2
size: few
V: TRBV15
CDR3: CATSRERSGTGLDSNTGELFF
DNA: TGTGCCACCAGCAGAGAGAGGAGCGGGACCGGACTTGACTCGAACACCGGGGAGCTGTTTTTT

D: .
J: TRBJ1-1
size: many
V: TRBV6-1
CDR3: CASRALREAFF
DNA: TGTGCCAGCAGGGCCCTCCGTGAAGCTTTCTTT

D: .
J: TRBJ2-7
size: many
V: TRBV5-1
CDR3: CASSLSGPYEQYF
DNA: TGCGCCAGCAGCTTGTCAGGCCCCTACGAGCAGTACTTC

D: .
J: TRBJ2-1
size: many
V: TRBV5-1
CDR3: CASSLTDDNEQFF
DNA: TGCGCCAGCAGCTTGACGGACGACAATGAGCAGTTCTTC

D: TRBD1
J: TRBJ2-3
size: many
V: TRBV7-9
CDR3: CASSLSRGRGGTDTQYF
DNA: TGTGCCAGCAGCTTATCCAGGGGGCGTGGCGGCACAGATACGCAGTATTTT

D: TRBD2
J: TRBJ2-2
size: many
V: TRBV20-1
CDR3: CSAPGPGGSTGELFF
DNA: TGCAGTGCTCCCGGTCCGGGCGGGAGTACCGGGGAGCTGTTTTTT